The 27 T cell receptor beta chains given below trace back to one sample, sequenced in a study of CXCR3-negative and CXCR3-positive naive CD8 T cells. These receptors' antigens are unknown. Overall study findings and caveats: Naive cells that were CXCR3-positive had more hydrophobic TRB CDR3s (compared with CXCR3-negative naive cells).

UMI-tagged TRB cDNA libraries were built via 5' RACE. TCRdb reprocessed the 5' RACE reads and reports one entry per CDR3 protein, with no DNA. The sample totals around 140,000 distinct CDR3 sequences. Sequencing was carried out using naive CXCR3+ CD8+ T cells from blood. Noted subset: CD45RO-CCR7+CD27+CD95- naive CD8+ T cells expressing CXCR3 (TNR3+). These TCRs come from a human donor in good health. Some clones in this sample may be carry-over from other donors' samples.

V gene TRBV7-6 combines with J gene TRBJ2-3; TCRdb gives TRBD1 as the D gene, but with no DNA this cannot be confirmed. CDR1 is SGHVS and CDR2 is FNYEAQ in the germline V gene. The length of the CDR3 is 14 residues. The chain's CDR3 is CASTPGTSTDTQYF.

The chain couples TRBV4-1 to TRBJ2-1; the D call from TCRdb, TRBD1, cannot be confirmed without DNA. The CDR3 is 15 residues long. Germline V CDR1 and CDR2: MGHRA, YSYEKL. CDR3 protein: CASSQERALANEQFF.

The chain combines TRBV13 with TRBJ2-1. The CDR3 length is 12 residues. Looked up from germline, CDR1 is PRHDT and CDR2 is FYEKMQ (reference sequence). CDR3 loop: CASSRSSGEQFF.

The chain is built from TRBV24-1 and TRBJ2-3; lacking DNA, the TRBD1 call made by TCRdb goes unchecked. Germline values: CDR1 KGHDR, CDR2 SFDVKD. The CDR3 is made up of 14 amino acids. The CDR3 reads CATSDLGGPDTQYF.

The chain couples TRBV4-2 to TRBJ1-6; the D call from TCRdb, TRBD1, cannot be confirmed without DNA. Per germline, CDR1 LGHNA and CDR2 YNFKEQ. The CDR3 extends over 16 amino acids. The CDR3 region is CASSQVGRTYDSPLHF.

The V gene is TRBV29-1, the J gene TRBJ2-1; TCRdb returns TRBD2, unconfirmable since there is no DNA. CDR1 is SQVTM, CDR2 ANQGSEA, per germline. The CDR3 sequence is 14 residues long. CDR3 in amino acids: CSVDPAGGNNEQFF.

The CDR3 protein is CSARDPQDNLDTQYF. The V and J genes are TRBV20-1 and TRBJ2-3. This CDR3 has 15 amino acids. CDR1 and CDR2 from the germline V gene are DFQATT and SNEGSKA (reference sequence).

The chain couples TRBV5-1 to TRBJ1-1. Germline V gives CDR1 SGHRS, CDR2 YFSETQ. The length of the CDR3 is 13 residues. This CDR3 reads CASSLFVATEAFF.

The chain carries TRBV7-9 and TRBJ2-3; absent DNA, TCRdb's TRBD1 call cannot be checked. CDR3 length: 16 amino acids. Germline lookup yields CDR1 SEHNR and CDR2 FQNEAQ (reference sequence). The CDR3: CASSSKTGMGTDTQYF.

This chain joins TRBV4-1 and TRBJ2-1. Germline lookup yields CDR1 MGHRA and CDR2 YSYEKL. The CDR3 extends over 16 amino acids. CDR3 residues: CASSQDLVASADEQFF.

The rearrangement uses TRBV20-1 and TRBJ2-3. CDR1 and CDR2 from the germline V gene are DFQATT and SNEGSKA (reference sequence). The CDR3 spans 15 residues. The CDR3: CSARVTSGVEDTQYF.

The CDR3 is CASSSVPGVGDEQFF. The chain carries TRBV5-1 and TRBJ2-1; absent DNA, TCRdb's TRBD1 call cannot be checked. This CDR3 region has 15 residues. Looked up from germline, CDR1 is SGHRS and CDR2 is YFSETQ. The variable domain in full, with the rest retrieved from reference TRBV5-1 and TRBJ2-1, is KAGVTQTPRYLIKTRGQQVTLSCSPISGHRSVSWYQQTPGQGLQFLFEYFSETQRNKGNFPGRFSGRQFSNSRSEMNVSTLELGDSALYLCASSSVPGVGDEQFFGPGTRLTVL.

V gene TRBV7-9 combines with J gene TRBJ1-1; checking the TCRdb D call of TRBD1 is not possible without DNA. In germline, CDR1 is SEHNR, CDR2 FQNEAQ (reference sequence). CDR3 length: 15 residues. The CDR3 here is CASSSTGDGNTEAFF.

The chain couples TRBV28 to TRBJ2-1. CDR1 is MDHEN, CDR2 SYDVKM, per germline. The CDR3 covers 12 residues. CDR3 sequence reads: CASSLRVDGQFF.

The chain employs TRBV27 and TRBJ2-7; TCRdb's assignment of TRBD1 cannot be checked, as there is no DNA. This CDR3 has 15 residues. The germline gives CDR1 MNHEY, CDR2 SMNVEV (reference sequence). CDR3 amino acids: CASSLSTAGSYEQYF.

This chain links TRBV29-1 with TRBJ1-1. The CDR3 length is 11 residues. Germline loops: CDR1 SQVTM, CDR2 ANQGSEA. The CDR3 spells CSVGGVTEAFF.

This chain connects TRBV20-1 to TRBJ2-7; TCRdb selects TRBD2, and the lack of DNA leaves this call unchecked. This CDR3 is built from 14 residues. From germline, CDR1 is DFQATT and CDR2 SNEGSKA (reference sequence). CDR3 loop: CSAIGLLPTYEQYF.

The genes are TRBV19 and TRBJ2-7. Germline V lookup: CDR1 LNHDA, CDR2 SQIVND (reference sequence). This CDR3 spans 13 amino acids. This chain's CDR3 is CASKSGLFHEQYF. The entire variable domain, with the rest obtained from reference TRBV19 and TRBJ2-7, is as follows: DGGITQSPKYLFRKEGQNVTLSCEQNLNHDAMYWYRQDPGQGLRLIYYSQIVNDFQKGDIAEGYSVSREKKESFPLTVTSAQKNPTAFYLCASKSGLFHEQYFGPGTRLTVT.

V gene TRBV28 combines with J gene TRBJ1-5. Germline V lookup: CDR1 MDHEN, CDR2 SYDVKM. The CDR3 has 13 residues. The CDR3 loop reads CATEGNSNQPQHF. The full variable domain, rest sourced from reference TRBV28 and TRBJ1-5, is DVKVTQSSRYLVKRTGEKVFLECVQDMDHENMFWYRQDPGLGLRLIYFSYDVKMKEKGDIPEGYSVSREKKERFSLILESASTNQTSMYLCATEGNSNQPQHFGDGTRLSIL.

The V and J genes are TRBV12-3 or TRBV12-4 and TRBJ2-7; absent DNA, TCRdb's TRBD2 call cannot be checked. The CDR3 is 13 residues long. The CDR3 region is CASSAFPRSEQYF.

The chain links TRBV14 to TRBJ2-7; TCRdb's D call of TRBD1 is untestable without DNA. This CDR3 has 16 residues. The germline V gene has CDR1 SGHDN and CDR2 FVKESK. The CDR3 loop is CASSKPPGTGRHEQYF.

The chain carries TRBV29-1 and TRBJ1-2; TCRdb's D gene call, TRBD1, goes unchecked for lack of DNA. There are 13 residues in the CDR3. Germline V CDR1 and CDR2: SQVTM, ANQGSEA. This CDR3 is CSVIPDRVNGYTF.

The gene calls are TRBV29-1 and TRBJ1-5; TCRdb lists TRBD1, though no DNA is available to test this call. Germline assignment: CDR1 SQVTM and CDR2 ANQGSEA. This CDR3 is 14 amino acids long. The CDR3 loop is CSVLTGLGNQPQHF.

This sequence joins TRBV2 and TRBJ2-4; lacking DNA, the TRBD1 call made by TCRdb goes unchecked. CDR3 length equals 16 residues. Germline lookup yields CDR1 SNHLY and CDR2 FYNNEI. The CDR3 is CASSDRDRLAKNIQYF.

V and J are TRBV4-3 and TRBJ1-1; TCRdb's D gene call, TRBD1, goes unchecked for lack of DNA. In germline, CDR1 is LGHNA, CDR2 YSLEER. This CDR3 region has 15 residues. This chain's CDR3 is CASSQDWGGNTEAFF.

This CDR3 is CASSLRRVDNNEQFF. The V call is TRBV28, the J call TRBJ2-1; checking the TCRdb D call of TRBD1 is not possible without DNA. CDR3 length: 15 amino acids. Germline CDR1 reads MDHEN; CDR2 reads SYDVKM.

The chain has TRBV14 and TRBJ2-3; TCRdb's assignment of TRBD1 cannot be checked, as there is no DNA. Germline-derived CDR1 and CDR2 are SGHDN and FVKESK. This CDR3 is 15 amino acids long. CDR3 residues: CASSPGTGPKDTQYF. Based on the CDR3 plus reference TRBV14 and TRBJ2-3, the full variable domain is EAGVTQFPSHSVIEKGQTVTLRCDPISGHDNLYWYRRVMGKEIKFLLHFVKESKQDESGMPNNRFLAERTGGTYSTLKVQPAELEDSGVYFCASSPGTGPKDTQYFGPGTRLTVL.